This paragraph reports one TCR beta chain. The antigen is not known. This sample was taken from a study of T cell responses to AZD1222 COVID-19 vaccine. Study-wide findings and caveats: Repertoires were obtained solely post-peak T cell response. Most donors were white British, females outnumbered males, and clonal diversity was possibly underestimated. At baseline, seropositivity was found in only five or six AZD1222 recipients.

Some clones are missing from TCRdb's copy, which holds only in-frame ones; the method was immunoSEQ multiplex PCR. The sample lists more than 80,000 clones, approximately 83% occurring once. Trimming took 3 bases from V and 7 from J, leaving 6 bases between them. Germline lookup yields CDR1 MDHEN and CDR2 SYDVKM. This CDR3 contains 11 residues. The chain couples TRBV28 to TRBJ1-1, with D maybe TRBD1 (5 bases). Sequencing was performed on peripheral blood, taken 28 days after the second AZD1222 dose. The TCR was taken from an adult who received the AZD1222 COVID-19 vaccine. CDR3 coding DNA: TGTGCCAGCAGTTTGGGGGTTGAAGCTTTCTTT. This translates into CASSLGVEAFF.